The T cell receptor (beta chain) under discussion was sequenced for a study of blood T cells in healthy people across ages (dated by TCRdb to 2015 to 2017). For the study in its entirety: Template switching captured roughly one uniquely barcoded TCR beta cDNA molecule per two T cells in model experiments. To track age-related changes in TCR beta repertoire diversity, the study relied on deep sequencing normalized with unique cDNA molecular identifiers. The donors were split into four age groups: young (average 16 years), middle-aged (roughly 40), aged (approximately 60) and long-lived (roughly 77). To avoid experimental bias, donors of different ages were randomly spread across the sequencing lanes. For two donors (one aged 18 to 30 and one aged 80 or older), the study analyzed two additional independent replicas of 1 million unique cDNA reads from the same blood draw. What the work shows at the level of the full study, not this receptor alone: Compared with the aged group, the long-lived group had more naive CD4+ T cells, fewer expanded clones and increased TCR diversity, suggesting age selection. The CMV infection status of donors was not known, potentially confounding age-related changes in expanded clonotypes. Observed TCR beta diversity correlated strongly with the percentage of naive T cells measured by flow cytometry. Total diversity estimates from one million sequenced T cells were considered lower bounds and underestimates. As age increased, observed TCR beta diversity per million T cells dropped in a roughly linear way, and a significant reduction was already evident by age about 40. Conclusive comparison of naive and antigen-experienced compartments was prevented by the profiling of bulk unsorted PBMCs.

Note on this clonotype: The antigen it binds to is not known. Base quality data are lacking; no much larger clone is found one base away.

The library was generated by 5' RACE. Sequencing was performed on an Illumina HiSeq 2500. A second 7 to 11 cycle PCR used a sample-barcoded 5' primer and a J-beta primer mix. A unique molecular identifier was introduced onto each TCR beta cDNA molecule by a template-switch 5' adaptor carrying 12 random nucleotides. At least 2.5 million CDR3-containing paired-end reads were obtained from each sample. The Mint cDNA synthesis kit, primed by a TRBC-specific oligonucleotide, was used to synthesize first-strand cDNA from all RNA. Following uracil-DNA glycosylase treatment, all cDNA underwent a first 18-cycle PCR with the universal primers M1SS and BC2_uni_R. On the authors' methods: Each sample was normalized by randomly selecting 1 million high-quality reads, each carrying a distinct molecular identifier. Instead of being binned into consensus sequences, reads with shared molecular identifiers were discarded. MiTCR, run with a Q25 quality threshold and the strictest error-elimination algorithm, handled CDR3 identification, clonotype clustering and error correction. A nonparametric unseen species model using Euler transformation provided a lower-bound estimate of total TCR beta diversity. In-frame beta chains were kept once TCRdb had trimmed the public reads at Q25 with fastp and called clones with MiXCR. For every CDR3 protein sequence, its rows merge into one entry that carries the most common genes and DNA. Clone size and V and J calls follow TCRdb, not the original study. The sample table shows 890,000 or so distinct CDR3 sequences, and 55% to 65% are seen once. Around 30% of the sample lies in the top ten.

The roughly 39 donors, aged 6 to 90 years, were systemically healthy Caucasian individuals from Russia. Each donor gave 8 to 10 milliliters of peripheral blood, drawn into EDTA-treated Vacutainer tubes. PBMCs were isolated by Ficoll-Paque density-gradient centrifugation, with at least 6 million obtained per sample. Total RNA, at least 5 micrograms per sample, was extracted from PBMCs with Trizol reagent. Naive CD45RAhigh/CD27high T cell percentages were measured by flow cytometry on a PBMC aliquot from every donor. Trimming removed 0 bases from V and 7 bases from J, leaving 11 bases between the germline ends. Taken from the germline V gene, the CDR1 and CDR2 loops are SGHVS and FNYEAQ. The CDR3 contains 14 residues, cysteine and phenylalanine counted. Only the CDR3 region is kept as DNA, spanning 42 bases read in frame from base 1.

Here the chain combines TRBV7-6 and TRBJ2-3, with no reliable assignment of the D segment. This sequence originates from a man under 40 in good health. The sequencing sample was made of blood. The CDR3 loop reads CASSLAEGTNTQYF. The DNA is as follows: TGTGCCAGCAGCTTAGCGGAAGGTACAAATACGCAGTATTTT. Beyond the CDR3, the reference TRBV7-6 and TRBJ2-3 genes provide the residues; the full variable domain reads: GAGVSQSPRYKVTKRGQDVALRCDPISGHVSLYWYRQALGQGPEFLTYFNYEAQQDKSGLPNDRFSAERPEGSISTLTIQRTEQRDSAMYRCASSLAEGTNTQYFGPGTRLTVL.